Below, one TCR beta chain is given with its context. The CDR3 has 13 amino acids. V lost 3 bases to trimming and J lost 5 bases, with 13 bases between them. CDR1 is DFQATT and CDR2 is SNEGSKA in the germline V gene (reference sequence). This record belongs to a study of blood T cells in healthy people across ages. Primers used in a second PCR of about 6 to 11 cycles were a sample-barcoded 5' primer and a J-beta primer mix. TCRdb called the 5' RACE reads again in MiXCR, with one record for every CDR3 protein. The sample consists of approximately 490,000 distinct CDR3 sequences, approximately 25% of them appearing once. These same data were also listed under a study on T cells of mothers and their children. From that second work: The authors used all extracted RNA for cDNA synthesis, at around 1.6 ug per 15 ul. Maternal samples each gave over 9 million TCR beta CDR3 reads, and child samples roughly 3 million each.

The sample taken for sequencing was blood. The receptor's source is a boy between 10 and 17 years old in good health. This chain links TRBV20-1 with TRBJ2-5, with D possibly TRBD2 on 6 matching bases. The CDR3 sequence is CSASAGLRETQYF. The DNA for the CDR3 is TGCAGTGCTAGCGCGGGACTTAGGGAGACCCAGTACTTC.